One T cell receptor beta chain is described in this entry. Its target is unknown. These data belong to a study of blood T cells in healthy people across ages. Findings of the study overall: The percentage of naive T cells correlated strongly with TCR beta diversity.

Through a sample-barcoded 5' primer and a J-beta primer mix, a second PCR was run for roughly 6 to 12 cycles. Each CDR3 protein gets one entry after TCRdb re-called the 5' RACE reads with MiXCR. This sample has 600,000 to 1,000,000 distinct CDR3 sequences; roughly 60% occur once, and the top ten carry 22%. Each sample provided at least 5 micrograms of extracted total RNA. In germline, CDR1 is MDHEN, CDR2 SYDVKM. This CDR3 comprises 13 residues. Trimming removed 5 bases at V and 1 base at J, with 8 bases between. V is TRBV28 and J is TRBJ2-5; D not certain. This TCR came from a man aged 30 to 39 in good health. Sequencing was done on a sample of blood. The CDR3 sequence: CASSVLSQETQYF. The CDR3 bases are TGTGCCAGCAGTGTATTGTCCCAAGAGACCCAGTACTTC.